This T cell receptor beta chain came from a study of T cells after yellow fever vaccination. TCRdb reanalysed the 5' RACE reads using MiXCR and keeps one entry per CDR3 protein. The sample has under 30,000 distinct CDR3 sequences, over 4.5% seen once. Regarding the study as a whole: Boosting was followed by the reappearance of most primary-vaccination clones (less than 98% CD4, 85% to 90% CD8).

This clonotype has at least ten counts. No antigen is known for it. This sample comprised CD8+ T cells sorted from PBMCs, obtained 10 days after the yellow fever booster vaccination. The receptor's source is a man aged 25-45 years who received the YFV17D yellow fever vaccine.

Written as DNA, the CDR3 is TGTGCCAGCAGCAATCAACCGAGCACAGATACGCAGTATTTT. It codes for CASSNQPSTDTQYF. This chain connects TRBV27 to TRBJ2-3; D uncertain. The ends were cut back, 6 bases at V and 0 bases at J, with 10 bases in the middle. The CDR3 is made up of 14 amino acids. Germline V gene sequence: CDR1 MNHEY, CDR2 SMNVEV (reference sequence).